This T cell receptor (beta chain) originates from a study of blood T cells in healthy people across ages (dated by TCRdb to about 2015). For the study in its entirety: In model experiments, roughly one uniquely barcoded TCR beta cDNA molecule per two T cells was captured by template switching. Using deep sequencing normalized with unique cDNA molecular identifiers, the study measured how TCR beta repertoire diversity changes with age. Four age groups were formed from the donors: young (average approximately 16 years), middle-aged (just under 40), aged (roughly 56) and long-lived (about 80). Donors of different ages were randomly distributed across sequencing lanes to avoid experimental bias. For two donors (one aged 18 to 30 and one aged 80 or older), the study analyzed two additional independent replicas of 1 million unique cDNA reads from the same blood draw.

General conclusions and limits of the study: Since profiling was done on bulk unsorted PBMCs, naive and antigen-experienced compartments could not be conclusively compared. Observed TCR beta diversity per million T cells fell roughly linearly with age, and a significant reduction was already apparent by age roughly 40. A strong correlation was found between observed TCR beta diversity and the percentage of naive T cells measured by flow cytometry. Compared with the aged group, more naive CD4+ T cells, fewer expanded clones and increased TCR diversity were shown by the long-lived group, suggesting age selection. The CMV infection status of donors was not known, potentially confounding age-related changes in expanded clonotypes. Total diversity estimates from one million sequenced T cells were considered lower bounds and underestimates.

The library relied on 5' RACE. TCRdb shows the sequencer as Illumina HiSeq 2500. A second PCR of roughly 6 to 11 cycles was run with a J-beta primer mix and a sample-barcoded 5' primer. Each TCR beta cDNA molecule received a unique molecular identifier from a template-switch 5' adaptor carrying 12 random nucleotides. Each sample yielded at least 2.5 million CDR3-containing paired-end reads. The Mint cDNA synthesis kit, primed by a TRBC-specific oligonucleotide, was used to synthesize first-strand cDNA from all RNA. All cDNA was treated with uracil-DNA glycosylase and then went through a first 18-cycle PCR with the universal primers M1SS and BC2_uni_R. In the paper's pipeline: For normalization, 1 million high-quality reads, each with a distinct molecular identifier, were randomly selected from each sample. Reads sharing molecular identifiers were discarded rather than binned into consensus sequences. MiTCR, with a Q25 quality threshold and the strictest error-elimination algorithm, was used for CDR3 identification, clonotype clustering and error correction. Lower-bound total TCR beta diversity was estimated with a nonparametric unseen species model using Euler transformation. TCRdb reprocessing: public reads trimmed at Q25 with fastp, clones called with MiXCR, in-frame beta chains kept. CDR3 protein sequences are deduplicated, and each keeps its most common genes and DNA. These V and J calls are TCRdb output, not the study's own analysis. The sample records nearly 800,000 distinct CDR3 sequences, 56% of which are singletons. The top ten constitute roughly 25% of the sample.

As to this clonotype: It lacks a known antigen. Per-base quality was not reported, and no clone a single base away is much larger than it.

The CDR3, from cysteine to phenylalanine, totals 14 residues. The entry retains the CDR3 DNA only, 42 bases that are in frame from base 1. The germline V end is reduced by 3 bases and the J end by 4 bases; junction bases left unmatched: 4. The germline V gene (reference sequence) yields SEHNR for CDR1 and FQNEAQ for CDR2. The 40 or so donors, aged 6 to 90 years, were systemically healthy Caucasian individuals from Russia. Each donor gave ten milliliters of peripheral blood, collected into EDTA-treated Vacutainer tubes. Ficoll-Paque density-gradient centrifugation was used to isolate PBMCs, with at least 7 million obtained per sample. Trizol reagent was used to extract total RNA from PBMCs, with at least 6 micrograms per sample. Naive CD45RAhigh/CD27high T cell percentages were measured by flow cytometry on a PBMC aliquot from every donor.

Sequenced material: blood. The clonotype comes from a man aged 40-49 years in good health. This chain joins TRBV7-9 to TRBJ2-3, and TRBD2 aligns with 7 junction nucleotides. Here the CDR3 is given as CASSFLADADTQYF. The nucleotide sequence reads TGTGCCAGCAGCTTCCTAGCGGACGCAGATACGCAGTATTTT.